The 17 T cell receptor beta chains reported below all come from one sample, sequenced in a study of T cells in Graves' hyperthyroidism and ophthalmopathy. TCR beta CDR3 sequences were amplified from RNA transcripts. When the TCR CDR3 underwent first-round RT-PCR, the HTBI primer set was used. In TCRdb, the multiplex PCR reads were re-called with MiXCR into one record per CDR3 protein. In the table there are around 520,000 distinct CDR3 sequences, approximately 14% of which are singletons. The sequenced sample was blood. All receptors derive from a woman aged 40 to 49 with Graves' hyperthyroidism.

This clonotype was seen repeatedly, ten times or more. CDR3 sequence (DNA): TGTGCCAGCAGCCCAATCCGGGTCCTAGCTAACTATGGCTACACCTTC. This encodes CASSPIRVLANYGYTF. The chain is built from TRBV28 and TRBJ1-2; no firm D call. V lost 6 bases to trimming and J lost 0 bases, with 17 bases between them. The CDR3 is 16 residues long. Germline V CDR1 and CDR2: MDHEN, SYDVKM.

This clonotype was found once. The chain links TRBV6-2 or TRBV6-3 to TRBJ1-5, with 7 positions matching TRBD1. CDR1 is MNHEY and CDR2 is SVGEGT in the germline V gene. V was pared by 5 bases and J by 5 bases, with 9 bases of the junction left unmatched. CDR3 length: 15 amino acids. This CDR3 is CASSPRQGPYQPQHF. The CDR3 DNA reads as TGTGCCAGCAGTCCAAGACAGGGACCGTATCAGCCCCAGCATTTT.

This clonotype was observed once. The CDR3 region is CSQDDGGSPYNEQFF. The DNA for the CDR3 is TGCAGCCAAGACGACGGGGGGTCTCCTTACAATGAGCAGTTCTTC. This chain links TRBV20-1 with TRBJ2-1; 7 nucleotides match TRBD2. Looked up from germline, CDR1 is DFQATT and CDR2 is SNEGSKA (reference sequence). The CDR3 has 15 residues.

This clonotype was picked up many times. The CDR3 nucleotides are TGTGCCAGCAGTTCATCTACCGGAAAACCCCAGCATTTT. Its protein product is CASSSSTGKPQHF. The chain links TRBV6-2 or TRBV6-3 to TRBJ1-5; no definite D call. Germline CDR1 and CDR2: MNHEY and SVGEGT. The CDR3 consists of 13 residues. Trimming took off 4 bases at V and 10 bases at J, with 14 bases between the two ends.

The CDR3, as DNA: TGTGCCAGCAGTCAAGGACAGGTTGGGACCGGGGAGCTGTTTTTT. Translating gives CASSQGQVGTGELFF. V is TRBV7-9 and J is TRBJ2-2, with 7 bases fitting TRBD1. CDR3 length: 15 amino acids. V was pared by 6 bases and J by 5 bases, with 9 bases of the junction left unmatched. The V gene's germline CDR1 is SEHNR and CDR2 FQNEAQ (reference sequence).

Here the CDR3 DNA reads TGCGCCAGCAGCCAAGAGCCAAGCTCCTATGGCTACACCTTC. Its translation is CASSQEPSSYGYTF. The gene calls are TRBV4-1 and TRBJ1-2, with D uncertain. With 0 bases removed from V and 4 bases from J, the gap between germline ends came to 9 bases. This CDR3 contains 14 residues. Germline V gene lookup returns CDR1 MGHRA and CDR2 YSYEKL.

The chain links TRBV19 to TRBJ2-5; 8 nucleotides align to TRBD1. V gave up 3 bases and J gave up 4 bases; unmatched junction bases: 10. Germline loops: CDR1 LNHDA, CDR2 SQIVND (reference sequence). The CDR3 consists of 16 residues. The DNA of the CDR3 is TGTGCCAGTAGTATGAAGGCGGACAGGGTCCCAGAGACCCAGTACTTC. Its protein product is CASSMKADRVPETQYF.

The V gene is TRBV5-6, the J gene TRBJ2-7; no firm D call. Germline values: CDR1 SGHDT, CDR2 YYEEEE. This CDR3 is built from 13 residues. Trimming removed 2 bases from V and 5 bases from J, with 11 bases in between. This CDR3 is CASSFGSRDEQYF. The DNA of the CDR3 is TGTGCCAGCAGCTTTGGTTCCCGAGACGAGCAGTACTTC.

Worth noting for this clonotype: This may be a read error, as it is one base from a much larger clone. CDR3 nucleotides: TGTGCCATCAACAGACTAGCCGGAAATGAGCAGTTCTTC. This codes for CAINRLAGNEQFF. The chain joins TRBV10-3 to TRBJ2-1; 7 nucleotides match TRBD2. Unmatched junction bases numbered 7, after V lost 7 bases and J lost 7 bases. Germline V gene sequence: CDR1 ENHRY, CDR2 SYGVKD. This CDR3 spans 13 amino acids.

Notes on this clonotype: Given a much more abundant clone one base away, this may be a read error. The chain recombines TRBV7-2 with TRBJ1-3; D is uncertain. Germline V gene data show CDR1 as SGHTA and CDR2 as FQGNSA. Trimming left V 7 bases short and J 0 bases short, with 10 bases between. This CDR3 has 14 residues. CDR3 coding DNA: TGTGCCAGCAACCGTCCGGGCTCTGGAAACACCATATATTTT. Its translation is CASNRPGSGNTIYF.

This chain connects TRBV4-1 to TRBJ1-2, with TRBD1 matching 10 bases. Germline V gene sequence: CDR1 MGHRA, CDR2 YSYEKL. Trimming at V came to 0 bases and at J to 7 bases, leaving 5 bases not matched to a gene. The CDR3 length is 15 residues. The CDR3: CASSQDGQGVGGYTF. The CDR3 region has the DNA TGCGCCAGCAGCCAAGATGGACAGGGGGTGGGTGGCTACACCTTC.

This clonotype was recorded many times. This sequence joins TRBV13 and TRBJ2-5, with TRBD2 matching over 8 bases. V lost 5 bases to trimming and J lost 4 bases; unmatched junction nucleotides: 9. The germline CDR1 and CDR2 sequences are PRHDT and FYEKMQ (reference sequence). The CDR3 consists of 15 residues. DNA of the CDR3: TGTGCCAGCAGCGCCTCATGGACTAGCAGAGAGACCCAGTACTTC. Protein sequence: CASSASWTSRETQYF. Variable domain in full (rest from reference TRBV13 and TRBJ2-5): AAGVIQSPRHLIKEKRETATLKCYPIPRHDTVYWYQQGPGQDPQFLISFYEKMQSDKGSIPDRFSAQQFSDYHSELNMSSLELGDSALYFCASSASWTSRETQYFGPGTRLLVL.

As for this clonotype: Given a much more abundant clone one base away, this may be a read error. The V gene is TRBV6-1, the J gene TRBJ2-2, with 14 bases matching TRBD2. CDR3 size: 17 residues. Per germline, CDR1 MNHNS and CDR2 SASEGT. V lost 10 bases, J lost 7 bases, and 14 bases stayed unmatched. The CDR3 DNA reads TGTGCCACTGGGAGACTAGCGGGAGGGTCTAGGGACGGGGAGCTGTTTTTT. Amino acids: CATGRLAGGSRDGELFF.

There are many counts of this clonotype. V gene TRBV18 combines with J gene TRBJ2-7; D is uncertain. V gave up 3 bases and J gave up 4 bases, with 13 bases separating them. Germline V gene lookup returns CDR1 KGHSH and CDR2 LQKENI. This CDR3 is built from 14 residues. The DNA for the CDR3 is TGTGCCAGCTCACCGTCCGGTGGTCAGTACGAGCAGTACTTC. Amino acids: CASSPSGGQYEQYF.

This clonotype showed up many times. This clone may be a read error of a much larger clone one base away. The chain couples TRBV28 to TRBJ2-3; D may be TRBD2 (6 bases). CDR1 and CDR2 (germline): MDHEN, SYDVKM. V was trimmed by 3 bases and J by 2 bases, leaving 9 bases between them. The CDR3 length is 14 residues. The CDR3 bases are TGTGCCAGCAGTTTTGCGGGACCCACAGATACGCAGTATTTT. Its protein product is CASSFAGPTDTQYF.

This clonotype was seen ten or more times. The rearrangement uses TRBV20-1 and TRBJ2-7; a possible D gene is TRBD1 (6 bases). V lost 3 bases to trimming and J lost 3 bases, with 9 bases between them. The CDR3 is 12 residues long. Germline values: CDR1 DFQATT, CDR2 SNEGSKA (reference sequence). The CDR3 sequence is CSASGDIYEQYF. The CDR3 coding sequence is TGCAGTGCTAGCGGGGACATCTACGAGCAGTACTTC.

V and J are TRBV12-3 or TRBV12-4 and TRBJ2-5, with TRBD1 identical over 9 bases. J was trimmed by 5 bases and V by 3 bases; bases with no gene match: 10. The CDR3 has 16 residues. CDR3 sequence (DNA): TGTGCCAGCAGTTTGAATCTAGCGACAGGGGGGGAGACCCAGTACTTC. Translated, it gives CASSLNLATGGETQYF.